Listed below are T cell receptor beta chains from one sample, sequenced in a study of blood T cells in healthy people across ages. TCRdb analysed the 5' RACE reads with MiXCR anew, one entry per CDR3 protein. The sample consists of over 500,000 distinct CDR3 sequences, roughly a quarter of them appearing once. This sample also appeared in a second study, on T cells of mothers and their children.

Sequencing was done on a sample of blood. The receptors shown here come from a boy younger than 10 in good health. Both conserved end residues are trimmed from each CDR3.

v_gene	CDR3aa
TRBV6-1	ASRERQGDDEQY
TRBV9	ASSVRRTGGTDTQY
TRBV5-1	ASSLVASGGETQY
TRBV6-5	ASSYLTGEETQY
TRBV28	ASRNGDRGNYEQY
TRBV6-1	ASSPYDRGNNSPLH
TRBV6-1	ATLGAGGHNEQF
TRBV27	ARVQGGGNQPQH
TRBV27	ASSLWLRYTEAF
TRBV19	ASSFGATHGYT
TRBV12-5	ASGLGRVDTGELF
TRBV3-1	ASSPHGTQETQY
TRBV7-9	ASSHNRDWGPETQY
TRBV30	AWSASAYGYT
TRBV5-1	ASSLAPGDRAQNEQF
TRBV29-1	SVEDHGWENEQY
TRBV9	ASSVAGTNTGELF
TRBV20-1	SAREHSVVTPFTDTQY
TRBV12-3/TRBV12-4	ASSFGQHSPLH
TRBV20-1	SAKGGTGWNEQF
TRBV4-3	ASSQGEEWPQH
TRBV3-1	ASSQTRTTEQY
TRBV9	ASSVAGANQETQY
TRBV12-3/TRBV12-4	ASREDRGFDEQY
TRBV7-8	ASSLARGGPNEQY
TRBV7-9	ASSLSPVLEAF
TRBV2	ASTAPGSGNIQY
TRBV7-9	ASSSSGGRNTGELF
TRBV20-1	SVETGLVTNRDTQY
TRBV29-1	SVGQGASNEQF
TRBV19	ASSSTGGWSYT
TRBV7-8	ASTTTGSYEQY
TRBV6-5	ASSYSAGPSYEQY
TRBV12-3/TRBV12-4	ASSLKGLAALPQETQY
TRBV4-2	ASSQEPVISGANVLT
TRBV12-3/TRBV12-4	ASRRRAGETQY
TRBV10-2	ASSTTSGRSSEQY
TRBV27	ASSFSQNNSPLH
TRBV3-1	ASSQVVSYEQY
TRBV15	ATSRVRRGVFDEQF
TRBV10-2	ASSGQGAGGYT
TRBV20-1	SASGFGSTDTQY
TRBV18	ASSRSSTGELF
TRBV7-8	ASSHAPETQY
TRBV12-3/TRBV12-4	ASSLNGETQY
TRBV7-2	ASALRNQPQH
TRBV29-1	SVEDASTDTQY
TRBV19	ASQGANSGANVLT
TRBV5-6	ASSLGVYEQF
TRBV29-1	SVEGRDNYGYT
TRBV25-1	ASTRTGSNYGYT
TRBV20-1	SAILYRGLLAYEQY